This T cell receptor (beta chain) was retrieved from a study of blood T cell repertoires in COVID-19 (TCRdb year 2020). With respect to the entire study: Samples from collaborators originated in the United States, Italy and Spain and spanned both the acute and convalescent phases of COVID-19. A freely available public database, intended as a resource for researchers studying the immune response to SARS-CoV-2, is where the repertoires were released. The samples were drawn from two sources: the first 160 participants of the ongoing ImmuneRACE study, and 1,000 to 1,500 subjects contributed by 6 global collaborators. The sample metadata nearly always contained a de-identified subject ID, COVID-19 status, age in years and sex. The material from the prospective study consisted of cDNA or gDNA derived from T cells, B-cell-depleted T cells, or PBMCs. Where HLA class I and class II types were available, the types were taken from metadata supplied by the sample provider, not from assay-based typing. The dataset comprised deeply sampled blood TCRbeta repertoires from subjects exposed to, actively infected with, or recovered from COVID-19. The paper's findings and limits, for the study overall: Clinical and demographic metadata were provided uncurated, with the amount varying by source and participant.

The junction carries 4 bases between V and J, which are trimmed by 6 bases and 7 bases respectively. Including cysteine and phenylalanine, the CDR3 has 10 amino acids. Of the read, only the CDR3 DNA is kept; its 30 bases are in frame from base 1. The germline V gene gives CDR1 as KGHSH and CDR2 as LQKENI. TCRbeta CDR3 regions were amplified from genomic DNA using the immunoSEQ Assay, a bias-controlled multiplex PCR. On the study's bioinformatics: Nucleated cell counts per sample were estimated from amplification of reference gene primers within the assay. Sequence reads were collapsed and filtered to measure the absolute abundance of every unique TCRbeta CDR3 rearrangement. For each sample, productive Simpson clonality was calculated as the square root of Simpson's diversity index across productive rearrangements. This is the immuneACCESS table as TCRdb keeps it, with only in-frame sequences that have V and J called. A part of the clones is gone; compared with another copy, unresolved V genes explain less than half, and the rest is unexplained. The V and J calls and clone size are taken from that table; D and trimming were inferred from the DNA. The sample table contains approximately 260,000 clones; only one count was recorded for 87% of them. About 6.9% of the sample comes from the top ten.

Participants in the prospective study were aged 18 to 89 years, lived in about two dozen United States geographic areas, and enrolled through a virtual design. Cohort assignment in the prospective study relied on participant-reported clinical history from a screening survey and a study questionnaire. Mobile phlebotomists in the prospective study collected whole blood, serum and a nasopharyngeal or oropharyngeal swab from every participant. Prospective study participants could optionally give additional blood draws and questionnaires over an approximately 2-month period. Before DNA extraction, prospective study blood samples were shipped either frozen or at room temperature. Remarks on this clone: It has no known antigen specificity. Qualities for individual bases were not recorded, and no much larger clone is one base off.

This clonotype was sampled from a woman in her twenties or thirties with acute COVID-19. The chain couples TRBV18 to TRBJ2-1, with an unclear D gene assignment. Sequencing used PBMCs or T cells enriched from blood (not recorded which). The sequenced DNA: TGTGCCAGCTCCCGTAATGAGCAGTTCTTC. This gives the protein CASSRNEQFF.